The 24 T cell receptor beta chains below were found in one sample sequenced in a study of post-analysis software for immune sequencing data. Antigen specificity for these receptors is unknown. Unique molecular identifiers tagged the TCR beta cDNA libraries. MiXCR, run by TCRdb on the PCR reads, gives a single entry per CDR3 protein. The data show roughly 800,000 distinct CDR3 sequences, 30% seen once. Study findings and constraints: Patients used five TRBV segments, including TRBV5-6, TRBV5-1 and TRBV20-1, more often than controls.

The sample taken for sequencing was blood. The receptors were sampled from a girl under 18 with multiple sclerosis.

V usage is TRBV5-1 and J usage is TRBJ1-5, with D tentatively TRBD1 (5 bases). Trimming shortened V by 1 base and J by 1 base, and 12 bases separated the two germline ends. Germline V gives CDR1 SGHRS, CDR2 YFSETQ. The CDR3 has 16 residues. The CDR3 bases are TGCGCCAGCAGCTTGAGGCCAGGGAAGAGCAATCAGCCCCAGCATTTT. Protein: CASSLRPGKSNQPQHF.

V usage is TRBV20-1 and J usage is TRBJ1-4, with unresolved D. Germline V gene sequence: CDR1 DFQATT, CDR2 SNEGSKA (reference sequence). The CDR3 extends over 14 amino acids. V gave up 1 base and J gave up 2 bases, with 8 bases separating them. CDR3 DNA: TGCAGTGCTAGAGCGGCTGGGACTAATGAAAAACTGTTTTTT. Its protein product is CSARAAGTNEKLFF.

Turning to this clonotype: With a much larger clone just one base away, this may be a read error. J is TRBJ2-1 and V is TRBV20-1, with 8 bases matching TRBD2. Germline V gene data show CDR1 as DFQATT and CDR2 as SNEGSKA (reference sequence). This CDR3 has 12 amino acids. V shed 3 bases and J 13 bases; nucleotides not matched to a gene: 8. The CDR3 is CSASGGGETQFF. CDR3 nucleotide sequence: TGCAGTGCTAGCGGGGGGGGTGAGACCCAGTTCTTC.

This clonotype was counted between two and nine times. V usage is TRBV28 and J usage is TRBJ2-1; D unclear. Trimming stripped 6 bases from V and 2 bases from J, with 14 bases between. This CDR3 is built from 15 residues. Germline V lookup: CDR1 MDHEN, CDR2 SYDVKM. The CDR3 is CASRLQPAAYNEQFF. The CDR3 DNA sequence: TGTGCCAGCAGACTCCAACCGGCCGCCTACAATGAGCAGTTCTTC. The full variable domain, its missing parts supplied by reference TRBV28 and TRBJ2-1, is DVKVTQSSRYLVKRTGEKVFLECVQDMDHENMFWYRQDPGLGLRLIYFSYDVKMKEKGDIPEGYSVSREKKERFSLILESASTNQTSMYLCASRLQPAAYNEQFFGPGTRLTVL.

The V and J genes are TRBV4-1 and TRBJ2-7; D unresolved. This CDR3 region has 14 residues. V lost 0 bases and J 7 bases, leaving 13 bases between the germline ends. The germline V gene encodes CDR1 MGHRA and CDR2 YSYEKL. The CDR3 region is CASSQEVSAREQYF. For the CDR3, the DNA is TGCGCCAGCAGCCAAGAAGTTTCAGCGCGGGAGCAGTACTTC.

The CDR3 reads CASRAIKETQYF. In nucleotides, the CDR3 is TGTGCCAGCAGGGCCATAAAAGAGACCCAGTACTTC. The V gene is TRBV28, the J gene TRBJ2-5; D uncertain. The CDR3 loop spans 12 amino acids. V was trimmed by 6 bases and J by 3 bases, leaving 8 bases between them. Germline lookup yields CDR1 MDHEN and CDR2 SYDVKM.

This clonotype was found a few times. The CDR3 region has the DNA TGTGCCAGCAGCCAAAAAAAGTTAATAGCGGGAGTCGGGTACAATGAGCAGTTCTTC. This encodes CASSQKKLIAGVGYNEQFF. This chain joins TRBV7-9 and TRBJ2-1; 9 bases map to TRBD2. CDR3 length: 19 amino acids. CDR1 SEHNR and CDR2 FQNEAQ come from the germline V gene (reference sequence). After removal of 5 bases from V and 4 bases from J, the junction contained 18 bases not matched to a gene.

The chain employs TRBV11-2 and TRBJ2-3, with TRBD1 matching over 9 bases. In germline, CDR1 is SGHAT, CDR2 FQNNGV. The CDR3 length is 15 residues. V shed 5 bases and J 2 bases; nucleotides not matched to a gene: 5. The CDR3 region is CASSTGTGPTDTQYF. CDR3 in DNA: TGTGCCAGCAGCACCGGGACAGGGCCCACAGATACGCAGTATTTT.

This clonotype was detected a few times. The chain links TRBV21-1 to TRBJ2-3; the D segment call TRBD2 is taken from the table without a DNA check. TRBV21-1 is a pseudogene segment. The CDR3 contains 17 residues. CDR3 DNA: TGTGCCAGCAGCAAATGGGGGACTAGCGGGAGCACAGATACGCAGTATTTT. Translation: CASSKWGTSGSTDTQYF.

The table lists this clonotype with a count of one. Since no conserved phenylalanine or tryptophan closes the CDR3, a read error is the likely cause. The CDR3: CAQQRNQETQYV. The CDR3 DNA is TGTGCCCAACAGCGTAACCAAGAGACCCAGTACGTC. The chain carries TRBV7-9 and TRBJ2-5; no reliable D call. The CDR3 runs to 12 residues. V was pared by 11 bases and J by 0 bases, with 10 bases between. Germline assignment: CDR1 SEHNR and CDR2 FQNEAQ (reference sequence).

The gene calls are TRBV4-3 and TRBJ2-2, with no clear D. The CDR3 extends over 15 amino acids. Germline V gene lookup returns CDR1 LGHNA and CDR2 YSLEER. Trimming pared 3 bases from V and 4 bases from J, leaving 12 bases between. CDR3 in DNA: TGCGCCAGCAGCCACGAAGGTCGTGGCACCGGGGAGCTGTTTTTT. Amino acids: CASSHEGRGTGELFF.

This clonotype was found a few times. The J gene is TRBJ2-5, the V gene TRBV10-3; 7 bases align to TRBD1. Germline V gene sequence: CDR1 ENHRY, CDR2 SYGVKD. The CDR3 is 15 amino acids. V shed 3 bases and J 3 bases; nucleotides not matched to a gene: 7. The CDR3 here is CAISDRDREEETQYF. CDR3 DNA: TGTGCCATCAGTGACCGTGACAGGGAAGAAGAGACCCAGTACTTC.

This clonotype showed up just a few times. The chain combines TRBV5-1 with TRBJ1-4, with D maybe TRBD1 (5 bases). There are 15 residues in the CDR3. In germline, CDR1 is SGHRS, CDR2 YFSETQ. V dropped 4 bases and J dropped 8 bases, with 18 bases sitting between them. The CDR3 reads CASSPGVGVDEKLFF. The CDR3, as DNA: TGCGCCAGCAGCCCGGGAGTAGGGGTCGACGAAAAACTGTTTTTT.

This clonotype was observed a few times. V gene TRBV20-1 combines with J gene TRBJ2-5, with D tentatively TRBD2 (5 bases). Germline values: CDR1 DFQATT, CDR2 SNEGSKA (reference sequence). This CDR3 comprises 12 residues. V was shortened by 3 bases and J by 0 bases, with 5 bases between the two germline ends. The CDR3 region has the DNA TGCAGTGCTAGGACTAACCAAGAGACCCAGTACTTC. Its translation: CSARTNQETQYF.

This clonotype came up a few times. The chain is built from TRBV12-5 and TRBJ2-1; weak D call: TRBD2 (6 bases). CDR3 length: 16 amino acids. Germline V CDR1 and CDR2: LGHNT, FRNRAP. V was cut by 5 bases and J by 0 bases, with 14 bases left in between. CDR3 sequence (DNA): TGTGCTAGTGGTCCCGGGAGCCAAAGCTCCTACAATGAGCAGTTCTTC. Translation gives CASGPGSQSSYNEQFF.

The rearrangement links TRBV6-5 to TRBJ1-1, with 9 positions matching TRBD1. V was pared by 7 bases and J by 1 base, with 10 bases of the junction left unmatched. The CDR3 is 16 residues long. The germline V gene has CDR1 MNHEY and CDR2 SVGAGI. The CDR3 loop reads CASTAGQGLSNTEAFF. DNA of the CDR3: TGTGCCAGCACCGCGGGACAGGGTCTCTCGAACACTGAAGCTTTCTTT.

V is TRBV28 and J is TRBJ2-1; TRBD2 matches at 10 bases. V lost 3 bases, J lost 8 bases, and 7 bases stayed unmatched. CDR1 MDHEN and CDR2 SYDVKM come from the germline V gene. This CDR3 is 15 amino acids long. The CDR3 DNA reads TGTGCCAGCAGTTTCTCGGCTAGCGGGAGATATGAGCAGTTCTTC. This gives the protein CASSFSASGRYEQFF.

This clonotype was detected many times. The rearrangement links TRBV29-1 to TRBJ2-3; 8 nucleotides line up with TRBD1. This CDR3 is 12 amino acids long. Germline V gene data show CDR1 as SQVTM and CDR2 as ANQGSEA. The DNA of the CDR3 is TGCAGTGTGGACAGGGGCACAGATACGCAGTATTTT. Its protein is CSVDRGTDTQYF.

This clonotype was seen a few times. The genes are TRBV10-3 and TRBJ2-6; a possible D gene is TRBD2 (5 bases). CDR3 length: 16 residues. The germline V and J ends were trimmed by 0 bases and 2 bases, with 8 bases remaining between them. In germline, CDR1 is ENHRY, CDR2 SYGVKD. DNA for the CDR3: TGTGCCATCAGTGAGTCGACGCGGGCTGGGGCCAACGTCCTGACTTTC. Translated, it gives CAISESTRAGANVLTF.

The table lists this clonotype with a few counts. This chain uses TRBV5-1 with TRBJ2-3, with D possibly matching TRBD2 (6 bases). The V gene's germline CDR1 is SGHRS and CDR2 YFSETQ. CDR3 length: 16 amino acids. V was shortened by 2 bases and J by 5 bases, with 18 bases between the two germline ends. CDR3 loop: CASSFRRGGRQDTQYF. Written as DNA, the CDR3 is TGCGCCAGCAGCTTTCGACGGGGAGGAAGGCAAGATACGCAGTATTTT.

This chain connects TRBV24-1 to TRBJ2-1; no definite D call. CDR3 length: 14 residues. Trimming took off 4 bases at V and 4 bases at J, with 10 bases between the two ends. From germline, CDR1 is KGHDR and CDR2 SFDVKD. CDR3 nucleotides: TGTGCCACCAGTGACTTCGGGCCATACAATGAGCAGTTCTTC. Its protein is CATSDFGPYNEQFF.

The chain links TRBV7-8 to TRBJ2-3, with no clear D. Looked up from germline, CDR1 is SGHVS and CDR2 is FQNEAQ. The CDR3 sequence is 13 residues long. V was cut by 6 bases and J by 4 bases, with 11 bases left in between. CDR3 sequence reads: CASSPSPADTQYF. The CDR3 DNA sequence: TGTGCCAGCAGTCCAAGTCCGGCAGATACGCAGTATTTT.

This clonotype was picked up a small number of times. This sequence joins TRBV6-6 and TRBJ1-5; D is undetermined. The germline V gene encodes CDR1 MNHNY and CDR2 SVGAGI (reference sequence). The CDR3 spans 15 residues. With 0 bases removed from V and 8 bases from J, the gap between germline ends came to 14 bases. Here the CDR3 reads CASSYSTAGREPQHF. The CDR3 nucleotides read TGTGCCAGCAGTTACTCAACAGCCGGGAGGGAGCCCCAGCATTTT.

This clonotype was seen a handful of times. The V and J genes are TRBV6-6 and TRBJ2-7; D may be TRBD2 (5 bases). CDR3 length: 14 amino acids. Trimming took 6 bases from V and 0 from J, leaving 12 bases between them. Per germline, CDR1 MNHNY and CDR2 SVGAGI (reference sequence). The CDR3 DNA reads as TGTGCCAGCAGCGCCGGAGGACCCTCCTACGAGCAGTACTTC. Its protein product is CASSAGGPSYEQYF.